These T cell receptor beta chains were read from a single sample in a study of T cells in Graves' hyperthyroidism and ophthalmopathy. One entry per CDR3 protein, called by TCRdb with MiXCR from the multiplex PCR reads. The data contain about 610,000 distinct CDR3 sequences, approximately 15% of them singletons. The sequencing sample was made of blood. These TCRs come from a woman aged 40 to 50 with Graves' ophthalmopathy. The CDR3 runs from the conserved cysteine through the conserved F or W. Each record gives: J gene, V gene, clone size, CDR3 protein. Only some rows state a clone size, as once, few, many or a class for expanded clones.

TRBJ1-1 TRBV19 . CASSMGEYTEAFF
TRBJ2-4 TRBV24-1 . CATSDGTGVDIQYF
TRBJ2-7 TRBV7-8 . CASSLVLSTYEQYF
TRBJ2-7 TRBV7-6 . CASSLALGESEQYF
TRBJ2-5 TRBV6-1 many CASSVSAQETQYF
TRBJ1-3 TRBV30 many CAWSVLRGTGNTIYF
TRBJ2-7 TRBV3-1 few CASSQDLWGSGEQYF
TRBJ2-5 TRBV20-1 many CSATHPTSGNQETQYF
TRBJ2-7 TRBV6-2/TRBV6-3 many CASSYSGGYSYEQYF
TRBJ2-5 TRBV7-2 many CASTAQETQYF
TRBJ2-7 TRBV15 many CATSRERTGYEQYF
TRBJ2-7 TRBV5-1 few CASRAAVSYEQYF
TRBJ1-1 TRBV10-2 few CASSHEGTNTEAFF
TRBJ2-7 TRBV20-1 many CSANSFRGYDYEQYF
TRBJ1-1 TRBV6-2/TRBV6-3 few CASSSYGYTEAFF
TRBJ2-7 TRBV12-3/TRBV12-4 many CASSLVIYEQYF
TRBJ2-7 TRBV6-1 many CASSGNRGGEQYF
TRBJ2-7 TRBV6-5 many CASSYSGTLPYEQYF
TRBJ2-5 TRBV20-1 many CSAVGGETQYF
TRBJ2-6 TRBV4-1 few CASSQDYRGRAFGANVLTF
TRBJ2-7 TRBV19 many CASSIDRSYEQYF